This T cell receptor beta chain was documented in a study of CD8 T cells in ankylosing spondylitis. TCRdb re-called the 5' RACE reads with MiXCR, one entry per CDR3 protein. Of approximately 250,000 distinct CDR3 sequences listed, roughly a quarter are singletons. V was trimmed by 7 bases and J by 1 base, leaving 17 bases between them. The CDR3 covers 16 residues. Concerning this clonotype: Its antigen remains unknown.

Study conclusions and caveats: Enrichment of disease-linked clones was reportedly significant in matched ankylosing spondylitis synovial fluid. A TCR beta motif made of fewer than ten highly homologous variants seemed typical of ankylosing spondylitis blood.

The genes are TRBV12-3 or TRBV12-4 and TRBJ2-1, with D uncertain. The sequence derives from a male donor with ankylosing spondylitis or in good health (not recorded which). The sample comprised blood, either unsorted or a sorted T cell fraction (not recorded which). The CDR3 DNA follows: TGTGCCAGCACCCAGTGGTTCCGGTCATCCTACAATGAGCAGTTCTTC. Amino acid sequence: CASTQWFRSSYNEQFF.